One sample yielded the 30 T cell receptor beta chains listed below, sequenced in a study of blood T cells in healthy people across ages. The authors ran a second PCR of about 7 to 11 cycles using a sample-barcoded 5' primer and a J-beta primer mix. TCRdb passed the 5' RACE reads through MiXCR, listing each CDR3 protein once. The repertoire holds about a million distinct CDR3 sequences, roughly 43% seen once, with 13% in the top ten. The sample was blood. These receptors were collected from a man aged 30 to 39 in good health.

This clonotype was detected ten times or more. The chain joins TRBV7-8 to TRBJ2-7, with D possibly being TRBD1 or TRBD2 (5 bases each). CDR3 size: 14 residues. Germline V gene sequence: CDR1 SGHVS, CDR2 FQNEAQ. Trimming took off 4 bases at V and 7 bases at J, with 17 bases between the two ends. The CDR3 sequence is CASSSGLGVKEQYF. The CDR3 DNA reads TGTGCCAGCAGCTCCGGGTTGGGGGTCAAAGAGCAGTACTTC. The variable domain in full, completed from reference TRBV7-8 and TRBJ2-7, reads GAGVSQSPRYKVAKRGQDVALRCDPISGHVSLFWYQQALGQGPEFLTYFQNEAQLDKSGLPSDRFFAERPEGSVSTLKIQRTQQEDSAVYLCASSSGLGVKEQYFGPGTRLTVT.

This clonotype has only a few counts. The germline gene is not matched at one end of the junction; a read error may be the cause. The chain couples TRBV4-1 to TRBJ1-4, with 7 bases lining up with TRBD1. CDR1 and CDR2 (germline): MGHRA, YSYEKL. This CDR3 has 14 amino acids. The CDR3 loop reads CASSHRGEGEKLFF. DNA for the CDR3: TGTGCCAGCAGCCACAGGGGAGAGGGTGAAAAACTGTTTTTT.

The genes are TRBV12-3 or TRBV12-4 and TRBJ2-5; a weak D match, TRBD1 (7 bases). Trimming took off 7 bases at V and 2 bases at J, with 17 bases between the two ends. This CDR3 comprises 15 residues. The CDR3 sequence: CASTPEGARQETQYF. DNA for the CDR3: TGTGCCAGCACCCCGGAGGGGGCTCGTCAAGAGACCCAGTACTTC.

This clonotype was observed at least ten times. The chain uses TRBV4-2 and TRBJ2-3; D might be TRBD1 (6 bases). CDR1 and CDR2 (germline): LGHNA, YNFKEQ. V shed 0 bases and J shed 4 bases, with 14 bases lying between them. The CDR3 totals 16 residues. CDR3 loop: CASSQDQAGVADTQYF. CDR3 DNA: TGTGCCAGCAGCCAAGATCAAGCAGGGGTGGCAGATACGCAGTATTTT.

This clonotype was recorded only once. The chain couples TRBV10-2 to TRBJ2-7; 7 bases map to TRBD2. The V gene end was trimmed by 10 bases and the J gene end by 1 base; junction bases not matched to a gene: 10. Germline V lookup: CDR1 WSHSY, CDR2 SAAADI. The CDR3 is 14 amino acids. CDR3 protein: CANLLATQSYEQYF. The CDR3 coding sequence is TGCGCCAACTTACTAGCGACACAGTCCTACGAGCAGTACTTC.

Notes on this clonotype: One end of the junction is discordant with germline, which a read error may explain. This rearrangement joins TRBV5-1 to TRBJ1-2; maybe TRBD1 (5 bases). This CDR3 has 15 amino acids. Germline loops: CDR1 SGHRS, CDR2 YFSETQ. CDR3 protein: CASSWGERTNYGYTF. In DNA form, the CDR3 reads TGCGCCAGCAGCTGGGGCGAGAGAACTAACTATGGTTACACCTTC.

This clonotype was counted many times. The rearrangement links TRBV12-3 or TRBV12-4 to TRBJ1-2, with 10 bases matching TRBD1. V dropped 6 bases and J dropped 3; count of bases not matched to a gene: 4. The CDR3 loop spans 14 amino acids. The CDR3 DNA follows: TGTGCCAGCAGGGGGACAGGGGCCGACTATGGCTACACCTTC. It codes for CASRGTGADYGYTF.

This clonotype was observed a few times. The junction differs from germline at one of its ends, possibly a read error. J is TRBJ2-7 and V is TRBV5-1; D ambiguous. This CDR3 is built from 14 residues. The germline V gene has CDR1 SGHRS and CDR2 YFSETQ. This CDR3 is CASSLEVSSYEQYF. The DNA for the CDR3 is TGTGCCAGCAGCCTTGAGGTCAGCTCCTACGAGCAGTACTTC.

V usage is TRBV4-1 and J usage is TRBJ2-5; possible D gene TRBD2, 5 bases. TRBJ2-7 matches the DNA end more closely, so the J call is doubtful. Germline V gene sequence: CDR1 MGHRA, CDR2 YSYEKL. The CDR3 spans 16 residues. The CDR3 is CASSRTLSEDLDEQYF. The CDR3 nucleotides are TGCGCCAGCAGCCGGACTTTGTCCGAGGATCTTGACGAGCAGTACTTC.

Here the CDR3 reads CASSYSGGARGEQFF. Written as DNA, the CDR3 is TGTGCCAGCAGCTATAGCGGGGGGGCCAGGGGTGAGCAGTTCTTC. The V gene is TRBV7-3, the J gene TRBJ2-1; 11 bases align to TRBD2. The CDR3 is made up of 15 amino acids. V lost 4 bases and J lost 9; bases outside the gene matches: 8. Germline CDR1 reads SGHTA; CDR2 reads FQGTGA.

The chain employs TRBV25-1 and TRBJ2-3; 12 nucleotides match TRBD2. After removal of 5 bases from V and 8 bases from J, the junction contained 8 bases not matched to a gene. Germline-derived CDR1 and CDR2 are MGHDK and SYGVNS. The CDR3 consists of 15 residues. CDR3 amino acids: CASSWGTSGRGTQYF. As DNA, the CDR3 is TGTGCCAGCAGTTGGGGGACTAGCGGGCGGGGTACGCAGTATTTT.

This chain links TRBV30 with TRBJ2-5; D possibly corresponds to TRBD2 (6 bases). The germline V gene has CDR1 GTSNPN and CDR2 SVGIG (reference sequence). The length of the CDR3 is 13 residues. V gave up 5 bases and J gave up 2 bases, with 12 bases separating them. The CDR3 coding sequence is TGTGCCTGGGCGGGCGGACTACAAGAGACCCAGTACTTC. The encoded protein is CAWAGGLQETQYF.

This rearrangement joins TRBV11-2 to TRBJ1-6; 9 nucleotides line up with TRBD1. This CDR3 is 15 amino acids long. Trimming removed 6 bases from V and 4 bases from J; junction bases left unmatched: 4. The germline gives CDR1 SGHAT, CDR2 FQNNGV. The CDR3 coding sequence is TGTGCCAGCAGGCCGGGGACAGGGTATAATTCACCCCTCCACTTT. This sequence encodes CASRPGTGYNSPLHF. The full variable domain, its missing parts supplied by reference TRBV11-2 and TRBJ1-6, is EAGVAQSPRYKIIEKRQSVAFWCNPISGHATLYWYQQILGQGPKLLIQFQNNGVVDDSQLPKDRFSAERLKGVDSTLKIQPAKLEDSAVYLCASRPGTGYNSPLHFGNGTRLTVT.

The chain joins TRBV7-9 to TRBJ2-7; a weak D match, TRBD1 (5 bases). CDR3 length: 14 amino acids. Germline values: CDR1 SEHNR, CDR2 FQNEAQ (reference sequence). Trimming pared 1 base from V and 1 base from J, leaving 8 bases between. The CDR3 here is CASSLGRVSYEQYF. The CDR3, as DNA: TGTGCCAGCAGCTTAGGCAGGGTTTCCTACGAGCAGTACTTC.

This clonotype appeared a single time. The chain recombines TRBV24-1 with TRBJ2-1; 14 bases match TRBD2. Losses at the gene ends were 3 bases for V and 4 bases for J; bases not matched to a gene: 7. The CDR3 spans 18 residues. The V gene's germline CDR1 is KGHDR and CDR2 SFDVKD. CDR3 DNA sequence: TGTGCCACCAGTGATCCAGGGACTAGCGGGGGCCCTTACAATGAGCAGTTCTTC. This sequence encodes CATSDPGTSGGPYNEQFF.

This clonotype has only a few counts. This chain uses TRBV25-1 with TRBJ2-5; 7 positions match TRBD1. The J segment lost 5 bases and the V segment lost 6 bases, leaving 12 bases of the junction unmatched. Looked up from germline, CDR1 is MGHDK and CDR2 is SYGVNS. The CDR3 sequence is 15 residues long. The chain's CDR3 is CASSSDRSEGETQYF. CDR3 bases: TGTGCCAGCAGCTCGGACAGGTCCGAAGGGGAGACCCAGTACTTC.

This sequence joins TRBV12-3 or TRBV12-4 and TRBJ2-1, with 8 nucleotides matching TRBD2. This CDR3 spans 15 amino acids. J was trimmed by 9 bases and V by 1 base; bases with no gene match: 8. In DNA, the CDR3 is TGTGCCAGCAGTTTAGGGACTCCGGGGGGGACTGAGCAGTTCTTC. Translation gives CASSLGTPGGTEQFF.

This clonotype was detected a few times. The chain employs TRBV28 and TRBJ2-5; TRBD1 matches 11 bases. This CDR3 has 15 residues. CDR1 and CDR2 (germline): MDHEN, SYDVKM. Losses at the gene ends were 7 bases for V and 2 bases for J; bases not matched to a gene: 6. This chain's CDR3 is CASTGQGGWQETQYF. Here the CDR3 DNA reads TGTGCCAGCACGGGACAGGGGGGCTGGCAAGAGACCCAGTACTTC.

The chain employs TRBV27 and TRBJ2-5; the D is unclear. V dropped 4 bases and J dropped 5 bases, with 11 bases sitting between them. Germline V gene sequence: CDR1 MNHEY, CDR2 SMNVEV (reference sequence). CDR3 length: 13 residues. This chain's CDR3 is CASSSNPRETQYF. CDR3 nucleotides: TGTGCCAGCAGTTCCAACCCCAGGGAGACCCAGTACTTC.

This rearrangement joins TRBV28 to TRBJ1-5, with D hard to call. The CDR3 loop spans 15 amino acids. Trimming left V 5 bases short and J 2 bases short, with 13 bases between. From germline, CDR1 is MDHEN and CDR2 SYDVKM. CDR3 nucleotides: TGTGCCAGCAGTCCCCTTAGCGGCGGCAATCAGCCCCAGCATTTT. Translation: CASSPLSGGNQPQHF.

The V gene is TRBV19, the J gene TRBJ2-7, with 12 bases aligning to TRBD1. V shed 10 bases, J shed 2 bases, and the junction held 12 bases outside the gene matches. The CDR3 length is 16 residues. In germline, CDR1 is LNHDA, CDR2 SQIVND (reference sequence). This CDR3 is CATTRRGQGAPYEQYF. CDR3 DNA sequence: TGTGCCACCACAAGGAGGGGACAGGGGGCCCCCTACGAGCAGTACTTC.

The CDR3 here is CAIQDLHEQFF. The CDR3 DNA follows: TGTGCCATACAAGATTTACATGAGCAGTTCTTC. V usage is TRBV2 and J usage is TRBJ2-1, with unresolved D. V lost 10 bases and J 8 bases, leaving 12 bases between the germline ends. Germline lookup yields CDR1 SNHLY and CDR2 FYNNEI. This CDR3 comprises 11 residues. Drawing the rest from reference TRBV2 and TRBJ2-1, the complete variable domain is EPEVTQTPSHQVTQMGQEVILRCVPISNHLYFYWYRQILGQKVEFLVSFYNNEISEKSEIFDDQFSVERPDGSNFTLKIRSTKLEDSAMYFCAIQDLHEQFFGPGTRLTVL.

The count of this clonotype is one. This chain links TRBV15 with TRBJ2-3; D uncertain. The CDR3 extends over 12 amino acids. The V end lost 5 bases, the J end lost 3 bases, and 6 bases lay between the germline ends. Germline V lookup: CDR1 LNHNV, CDR2 YYDKDF (reference sequence). CDR3 DNA: TGTGCCACCAGCCTAGGGACAGATACGCAGTATTTT. It encodes CATSLGTDTQYF.

The chain links TRBV12-3 or TRBV12-4 to TRBJ2-7; D ambiguous. This CDR3 spans 13 amino acids. V dropped 5 bases and J dropped 2 bases, with 10 bases sitting between them. CDR3 in amino acids: CASSKLVTYEQYF. In nucleotides, the CDR3 is TGTGCCAGCAGTAAGCTTGTTACCTACGAGCAGTACTTC.

This clonotype was seen at least ten times. The V call is TRBV12-3 or TRBV12-4, the J call TRBJ2-7; the D is unclear. The CDR3 runs 12 residues. V was trimmed by 5 bases and J by 4 bases, leaving 9 bases between them. The CDR3 sequence: CASSLTPYEQYF. For the CDR3, the DNA is TGTGCCAGCAGTCTTACACCATACGAGCAGTACTTC.

The chain carries TRBV4-1 and TRBJ2-1; TRBD2 agrees at 15 bases. The V gene end was trimmed by 4 bases and the J gene end by 6 bases; junction bases not matched to a gene: 7. This CDR3 is built from 17 residues. CDR1 is MGHRA and CDR2 is YSYEKL in the germline V gene. The DNA for the CDR3 is TGCGCCAGCAGCCCGGGACTAGCGGGGGGTAATCCCAATGAGCAGTTCTTC. Protein: CASSPGLAGGNPNEQFF.

The genes are TRBV2 and TRBJ1-5; no reliable D call. Germline-derived CDR1 and CDR2 are SNHLY and FYNNEI. This CDR3 has 14 amino acids. Trimming shortened V by 4 bases and J by 2 bases, and 9 bases separated the two germline ends. The CDR3 loop is CASSGGARNQPQHF. CDR3 coding DNA: TGTGCCAGCAGTGGCGGAGCACGCAATCAGCCCCAGCATTTT.

The CDR3 bases are TGTGCCAGCAGCCGGCTTTCCAGGGGGGGGCCATTCAATGAGCAGTTCTTC. This translates into CASSRLSRGGPFNEQFF. J is TRBJ2-1 and V is TRBV7-9; D might be TRBD1 or TRBD2, each matching 7 bases. The CDR3 runs 17 residues. Germline V gene data show CDR1 as SEHNR and CDR2 as FQNEAQ (reference sequence). V lost 5 bases, J lost 6 bases, and 23 bases lay in between.

The V and J genes are TRBV4-2 and TRBJ1-6; perhaps TRBD1 as D (5 bases). Trimming shortened V by 0 bases and J by 9 bases, and 12 bases separated the two germline ends. The length of the CDR3 is 15 residues. Germline CDR1 is LGHNA and CDR2 is YNFKEQ. The CDR3 here is CASSQDPRQGSPLHF. CDR3 DNA: TGTGCCAGCAGCCAAGATCCACGCCAGGGTTCACCCCTCCACTTT.

This chain connects TRBV5-1 to TRBJ2-1; 11 nucleotides align to TRBD2. The J call may not be correct, given that the DNA end is closer to TRBJ2-7. CDR1 SGHRS and CDR2 YFSETQ come from the germline V gene. CDR3 size: 20 residues. The CDR3 sequence is CASSLASLFSGGAIYNEQYF. The CDR3 coding sequence is TGCGCCAGCAGCTTGGCCTCCCTATTTAGCGGGGGGGCAATATACAATGAGCAGTACTTC.